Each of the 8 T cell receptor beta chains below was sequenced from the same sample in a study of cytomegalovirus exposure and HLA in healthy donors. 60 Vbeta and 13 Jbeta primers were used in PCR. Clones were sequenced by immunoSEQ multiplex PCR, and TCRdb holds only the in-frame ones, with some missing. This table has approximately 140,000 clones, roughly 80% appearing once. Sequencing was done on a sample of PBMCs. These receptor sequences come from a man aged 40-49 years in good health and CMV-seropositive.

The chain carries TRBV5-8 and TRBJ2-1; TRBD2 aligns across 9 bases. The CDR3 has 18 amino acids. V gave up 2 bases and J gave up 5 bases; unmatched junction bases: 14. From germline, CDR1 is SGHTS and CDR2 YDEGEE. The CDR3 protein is CASSLSGLAGSKHNEQFF. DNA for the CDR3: TGTGCCAGCAGCTTATCGGGGCTAGCGGGGTCAAAACACAATGAGCAGTTCTTC.

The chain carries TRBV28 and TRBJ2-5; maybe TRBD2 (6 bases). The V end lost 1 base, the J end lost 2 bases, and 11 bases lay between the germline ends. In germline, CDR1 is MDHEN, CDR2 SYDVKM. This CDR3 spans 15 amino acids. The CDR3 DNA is TGTGCCAGCAGTTTATATCCGGGAGCGCAAGAGACCCAGTACTTC. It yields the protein CASSLYPGAQETQYF.

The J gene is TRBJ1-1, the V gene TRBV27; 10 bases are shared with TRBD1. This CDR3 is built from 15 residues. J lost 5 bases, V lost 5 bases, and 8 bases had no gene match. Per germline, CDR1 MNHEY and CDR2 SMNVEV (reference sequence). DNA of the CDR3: TGTGCCAGCAGTCCCAGGACAGGGGGTCGAACTGAAGCTTTCTTT. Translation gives CASSPRTGGRTEAFF.

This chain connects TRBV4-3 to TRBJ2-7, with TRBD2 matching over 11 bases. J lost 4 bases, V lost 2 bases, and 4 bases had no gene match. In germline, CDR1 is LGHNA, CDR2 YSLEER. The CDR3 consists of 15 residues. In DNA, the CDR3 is TGCGCCAGCAGCCAAACTAGCGGGAGAAGGTACGAGCAGTACTTC. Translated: CASSQTSGRRYEQYF.

The chain's CDR3 is CASGPWTGGSNQPQHF. The CDR3 nucleotides are TGTGCCAGCGGACCTTGGACAGGCGGGAGCAATCAGCCCCAGCATTTT. This chain connects TRBV27 to TRBJ1-5; TRBD1 matches at 7 bases. V dropped 8 bases and J dropped 1; count of bases not matched to a gene: 11. Germline CDR1 MNHEY, CDR2 SMNVEV (reference sequence). The CDR3 consists of 16 residues.

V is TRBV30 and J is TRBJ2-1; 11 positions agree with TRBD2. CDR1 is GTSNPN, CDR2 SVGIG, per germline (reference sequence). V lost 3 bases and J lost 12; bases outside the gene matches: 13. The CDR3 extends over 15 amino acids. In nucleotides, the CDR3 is TGTGCCTGGAGGGATTCGGGGCTAGCGGGAGGAATGCAGTTCTTC. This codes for CAWRDSGLAGGMQFF.

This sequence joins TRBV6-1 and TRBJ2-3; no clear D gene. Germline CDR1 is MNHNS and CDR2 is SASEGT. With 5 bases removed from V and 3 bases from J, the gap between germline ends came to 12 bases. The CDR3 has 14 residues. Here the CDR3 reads CASSFYGTTDTQYF. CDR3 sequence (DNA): TGTGCCAGCAGTTTCTATGGTACTACAGATACGCAGTATTTT.

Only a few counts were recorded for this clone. The CDR3 DNA is TGTGCCAGCAGTCGCTTTCAGGGAAACACTGAAGCTTTCTTT. It yields the protein CASSRFQGNTEAFF. The chain recombines TRBV28 with TRBJ1-1; a weak D match, TRBD1 (5 bases). The V gene lost 5 bases and the J gene lost 2 bases, with 12 bases spanning the gap. CDR1 is MDHEN, CDR2 SYDVKM, per germline. This CDR3 region has 14 residues.